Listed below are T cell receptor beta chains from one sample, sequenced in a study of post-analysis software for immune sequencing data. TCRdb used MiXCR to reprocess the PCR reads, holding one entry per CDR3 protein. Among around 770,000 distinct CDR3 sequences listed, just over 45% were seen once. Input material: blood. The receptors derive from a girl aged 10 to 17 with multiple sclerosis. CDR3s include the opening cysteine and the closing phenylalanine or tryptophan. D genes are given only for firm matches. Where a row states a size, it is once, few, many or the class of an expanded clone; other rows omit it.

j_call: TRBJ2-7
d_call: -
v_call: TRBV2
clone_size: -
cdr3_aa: CASSVRTDFPYEQYF
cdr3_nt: TGTGCCAGCAGTGTGAGGACAGATTTCCCCTACGAGCAGTACTTC

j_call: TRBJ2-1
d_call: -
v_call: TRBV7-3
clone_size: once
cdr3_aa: CASSPTSHLGNEQFF
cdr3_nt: TGTGCCAGCAGCCCTACTAGTCACCTGGGGAATGAGCAGTTCTTC

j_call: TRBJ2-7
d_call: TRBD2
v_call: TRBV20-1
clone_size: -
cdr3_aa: CSARDDGSGIEQYF
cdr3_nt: TGCAGTGCTAGAGATGACGGTAGCGGGATCGAGCAGTACTTC

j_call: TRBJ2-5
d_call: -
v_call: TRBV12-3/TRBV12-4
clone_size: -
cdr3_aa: CASSLNDWNQETQYF
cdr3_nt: TGTGCCAGCAGTTTGAACGACTGGAACCAAGAGACCCAGTACTTC

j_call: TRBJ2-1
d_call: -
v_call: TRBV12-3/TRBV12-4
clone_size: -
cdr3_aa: CASSLGLIQETQFF
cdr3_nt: TGTGCCAGCAGTTTAGGACTGATCCAAGAGACCCAGTTCTTC

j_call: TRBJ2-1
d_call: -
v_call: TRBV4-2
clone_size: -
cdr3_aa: CASSQDQVGNEQFF
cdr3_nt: TGTGCCAGCAGCCAAGATCAAGTCGGAAATGAGCAGTTCTTC

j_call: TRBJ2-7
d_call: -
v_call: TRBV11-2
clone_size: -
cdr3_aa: CASSLVGTYYEQYF
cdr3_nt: TGTGCCAGCAGCTTAGTCGGGACTTACTACGAGCAGTACTTC

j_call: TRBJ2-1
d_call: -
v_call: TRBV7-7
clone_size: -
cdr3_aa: CASSSLLGSYNEQFF
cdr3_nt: TGTGCTAGCAGCTCGCTACTCGGCTCCTACAATGAGCAGTTCTTC

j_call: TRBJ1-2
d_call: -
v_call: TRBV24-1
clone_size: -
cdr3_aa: CATSDLFRQLYGYTF
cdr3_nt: TGTGCCACCAGTGATTTGTTTCGACAGCTCTATGGCTACACCTTC

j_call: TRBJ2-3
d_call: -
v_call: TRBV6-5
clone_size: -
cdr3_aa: CASSYSIRKGTDTQYF
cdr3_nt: TGTGCCAGCAGCTACTCGATTCGCAAGGGCACAGATACGCAGTATTTT

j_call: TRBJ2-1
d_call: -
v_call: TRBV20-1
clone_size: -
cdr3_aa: CSARGERGQFF
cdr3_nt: TGCAGTGCTAGAGGGGAGCGCGGGCAGTTCTTC

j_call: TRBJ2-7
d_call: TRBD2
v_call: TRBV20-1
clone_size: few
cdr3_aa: CSARDWTSGTYEQYF
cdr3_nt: TGCAGTGCTAGAGATTGGACTAGCGGGACCTACGAGCAGTACTTC

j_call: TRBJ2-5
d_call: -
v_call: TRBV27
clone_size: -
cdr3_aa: CASSLNGLGSGEQYF
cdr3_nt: TGTGCCAGCAGTTTAAACGGACTAGGGTCAGGGGAGCAGTACTTC

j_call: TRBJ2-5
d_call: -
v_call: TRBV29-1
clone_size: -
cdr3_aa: CSVEVGHWETQYF
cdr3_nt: TGCAGCGTTGAAGTCGGCCACTGGGAGACCCAGTACTTC

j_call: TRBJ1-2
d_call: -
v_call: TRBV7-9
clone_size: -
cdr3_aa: CASSPFTASANYGYTF
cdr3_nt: TGTGCCAGCAGCCCCTTTACCGCATCTGCTAACTATGGCTACACCTTC

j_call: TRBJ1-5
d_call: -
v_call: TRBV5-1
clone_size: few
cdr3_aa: CASSSTPADSNQPQHF
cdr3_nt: TGCGCCAGCAGCTCGACCCCGGCGGATAGCAATCAGCCCCAGCATTTT

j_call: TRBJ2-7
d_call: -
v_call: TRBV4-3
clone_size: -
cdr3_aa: CASSQDREYEQYF
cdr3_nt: TGCGCCAGCAGCCAAGACAGGGAATACGAGCAGTACTTC

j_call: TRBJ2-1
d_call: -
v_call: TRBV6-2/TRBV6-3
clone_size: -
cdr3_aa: CASSGTTFSYNEQFF
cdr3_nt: TGTGCCAGTTCCGGGACCACCTTCTCCTACAATGAGCAGTTCTTC

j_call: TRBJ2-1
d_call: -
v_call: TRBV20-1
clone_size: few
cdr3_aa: CSARGLFRGNEQFF
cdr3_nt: TGCAGTGCTAGAGGCCTGTTCCGAGGCAATGAGCAGTTCTTC

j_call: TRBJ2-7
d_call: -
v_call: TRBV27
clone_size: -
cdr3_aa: CASSLSRAHEQYF
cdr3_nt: TGTGCCAGCAGTTTAAGCCGTGCTCACGAGCAGTACTTC

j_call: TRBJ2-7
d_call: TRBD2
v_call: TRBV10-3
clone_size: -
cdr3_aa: CAISASGGGGKDEQYF
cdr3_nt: TGTGCCATCAGTGCCTCCGGTGGGGGGGGTAAGGACGAGCAGTACTTC

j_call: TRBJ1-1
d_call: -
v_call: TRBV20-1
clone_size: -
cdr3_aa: CSAGGQLNTEAFF
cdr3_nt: TGCAGTGCCGGAGGACAGTTGAACACTGAAGCTTTCTTT

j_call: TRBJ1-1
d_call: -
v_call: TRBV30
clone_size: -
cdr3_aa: CAWADRVRRNLNTEAFF
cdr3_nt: TGTGCCTGGGCTGATCGAGTCAGGCGGAACCTGAACACTGAAGCTTTCTTT

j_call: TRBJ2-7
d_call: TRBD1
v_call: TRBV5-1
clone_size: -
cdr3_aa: CASRDRVSSYEQYF
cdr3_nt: TGCGCCAGCCGTGACAGGGTGTCTTCCTACGAGCAGTACTTC

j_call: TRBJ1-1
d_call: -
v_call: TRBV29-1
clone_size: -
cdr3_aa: CSVEESRDLSWAFF
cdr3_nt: TGCAGCGTTGAAGAGTCAAGGGATCTCTCGTGGGCTTTCTTT

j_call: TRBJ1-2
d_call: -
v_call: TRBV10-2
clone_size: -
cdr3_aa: CASKEGIGYSYGYTF
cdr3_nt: TGCGCCAGCAAGGAGGGAATCGGGTACTCCTATGGCTACACCTTC

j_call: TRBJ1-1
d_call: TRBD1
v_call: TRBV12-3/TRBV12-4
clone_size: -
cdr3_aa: CASSSARTGANTEAFF
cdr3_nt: TGTGCCAGCAGTTCCGCCCGGACAGGGGCGAACACTGAAGCTTTCTTT

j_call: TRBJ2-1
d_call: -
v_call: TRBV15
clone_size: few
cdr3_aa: CATSRRQQGTVGNEQFF
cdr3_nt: TGTGCCACCAGCAGACGCCAACAGGGAACGGTGGGCAATGAGCAGTTCTTC

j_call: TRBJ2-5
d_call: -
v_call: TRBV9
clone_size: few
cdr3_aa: CASSVGGMEETQYF
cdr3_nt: TGTGCCAGCAGCGTAGGTGGAATGGAAGAGACCCAGTACTTC

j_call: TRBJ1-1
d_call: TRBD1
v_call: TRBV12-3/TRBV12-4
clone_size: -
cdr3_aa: CASSTGTGECAEAFF
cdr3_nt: TGTGCCAGCAGTACGGGGACAGGGGAGTGCGCTGAAGCTTTCTTT

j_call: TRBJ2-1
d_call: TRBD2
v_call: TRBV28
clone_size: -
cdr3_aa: CASSLTSFGASYNEQFF
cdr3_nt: TGTGCCAGCAGTTTGACTAGCTTTGGGGCCTCCTACAATGAGCAGTTCTTC

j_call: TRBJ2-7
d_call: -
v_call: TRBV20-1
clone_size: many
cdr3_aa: CSARPTSSYEQYF
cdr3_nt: TGCAGTGCTAGACCGACCTCTAGCTACGAGCAGTACTTC

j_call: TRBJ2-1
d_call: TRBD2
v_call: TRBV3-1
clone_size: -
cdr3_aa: CASSQVAGNYNEQFF
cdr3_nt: TGTGCCAGCAGCCAAGTAGCGGGAAATTACAATGAGCAGTTCTTC

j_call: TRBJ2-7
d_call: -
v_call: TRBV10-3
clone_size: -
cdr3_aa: CAISEAGTHEQYF
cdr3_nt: TGTGCCATCAGTGAGGCAGGGACCCACGAGCAGTACTTC

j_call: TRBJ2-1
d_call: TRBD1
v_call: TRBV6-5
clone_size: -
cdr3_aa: CASSYSSRQGRFYNEQFF
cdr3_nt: TGTGCCAGCAGTTACTCATCCCGACAGGGCAGATTCTACAATGAGCAGTTCTTC

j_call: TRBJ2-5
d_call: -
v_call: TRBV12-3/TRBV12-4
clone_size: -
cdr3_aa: CASSFAGKETQYF
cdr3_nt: TGTGCCAGCAGTTTTGCAGGGAAAGAGACCCAGTACTTC

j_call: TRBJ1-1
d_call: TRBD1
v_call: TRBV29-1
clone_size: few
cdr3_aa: CSGSDRVSGAFF
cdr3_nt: TGCAGCGGGAGCGACAGGGTGTCGGGAGCTTTCTTT

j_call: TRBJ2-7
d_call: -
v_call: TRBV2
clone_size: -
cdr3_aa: CASRPYDEQYF
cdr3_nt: TGTGCCAGCAGACCATATGACGAGCAGTACTTC

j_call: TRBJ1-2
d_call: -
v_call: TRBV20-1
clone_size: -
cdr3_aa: CSVHRRILSYGYTF
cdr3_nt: TGCAGTGTGCACAGGCGAATTCTTAGCTATGGCTACACCTTC

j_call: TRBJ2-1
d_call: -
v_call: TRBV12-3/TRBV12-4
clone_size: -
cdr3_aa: CASRPTSIPLIEQFF
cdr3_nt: TGTGCCAGCAGGCCGACTAGTATCCCCCTAATTGAGCAGTTCTTC

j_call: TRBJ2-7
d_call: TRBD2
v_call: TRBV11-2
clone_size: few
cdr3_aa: CASSLWSSGMGYEQYF
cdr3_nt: TGTGCCAGCAGCTTATGGTCTAGCGGCATGGGATACGAGCAGTACTTC

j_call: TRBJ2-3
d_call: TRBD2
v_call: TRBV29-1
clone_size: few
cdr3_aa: CSATRTSGDTQYF
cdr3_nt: TGCAGCGCCACCAGGACTAGCGGAGATACGCAGTATTTT

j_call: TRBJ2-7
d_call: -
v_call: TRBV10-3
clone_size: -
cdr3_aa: CAISESRGTVSYEQYF
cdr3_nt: TGTGCCATCAGTGAGTCCCGGGGGACCGTTTCCTACGAGCAGTACTTC

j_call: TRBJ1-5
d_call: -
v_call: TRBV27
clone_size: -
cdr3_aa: CASSLDGQTNQPQHF
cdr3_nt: TGTGCCAGCAGTTTAGATGGACAGACAAATCAGCCCCAGCATTTT

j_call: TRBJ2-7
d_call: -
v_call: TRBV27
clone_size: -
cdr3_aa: CASSLLGSHEQYF
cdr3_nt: TGTGCCAGCAGTTTATTAGGGTCCCACGAGCAGTACTTC

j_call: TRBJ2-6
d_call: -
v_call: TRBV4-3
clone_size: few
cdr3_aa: CASSQDPGRSGANVLTF
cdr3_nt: TGCGCCAGCAGCCAAGATCCAGGGCGCTCTGGGGCCAACGTCCTGACTTTC

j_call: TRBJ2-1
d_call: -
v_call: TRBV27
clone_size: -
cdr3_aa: CASSWYRSSYNEQFF
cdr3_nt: TGTGCCAGCAGTTGGTACAGGAGCTCCTACAATGAGCAGTTCTTC

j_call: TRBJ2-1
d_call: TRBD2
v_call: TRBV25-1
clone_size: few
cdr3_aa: CASPRPSGRAPIPSYNEQFF
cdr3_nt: TGTGCCAGCCCGCGCCCTAGCGGGAGGGCCCCAATCCCTTCCTACAATGAGCAGTTCTTC

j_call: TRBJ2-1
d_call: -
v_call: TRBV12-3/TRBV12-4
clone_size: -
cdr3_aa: CATPGDEQFF
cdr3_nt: TGTGCCACACCCGGGGATGAGCAGTTCTTC

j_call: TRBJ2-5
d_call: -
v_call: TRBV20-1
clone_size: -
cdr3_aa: CSARQMTGPQETQYF
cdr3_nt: TGCAGTGCTAGACAAATGACTGGCCCACAAGAGACCCAGTACTTC

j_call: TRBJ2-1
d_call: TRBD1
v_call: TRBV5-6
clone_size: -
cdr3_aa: CASSWTGTASSYNEQFF
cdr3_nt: TGTGCCAGCAGCTGGACCGGGACAGCCAGCTCCTACAATGAGCAGTTCTTC

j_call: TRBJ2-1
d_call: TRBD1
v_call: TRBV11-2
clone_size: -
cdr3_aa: CASSLGSLGTGGSNEQFF
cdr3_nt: TGTGCCAGCAGCTTAGGTTCGCTTGGGACAGGAGGTTCAAATGAGCAGTTCTTC

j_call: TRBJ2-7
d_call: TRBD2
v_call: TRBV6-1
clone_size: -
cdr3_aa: CASSEGGGYYEQYF
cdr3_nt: TGTGCCAGCAGTGAAGGGGGGGGTTACTACGAGCAGTACTTC

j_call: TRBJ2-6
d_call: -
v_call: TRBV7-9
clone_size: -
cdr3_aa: CAIGTPDPGANVLTF
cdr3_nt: TGTGCCATCGGGACACCAGACCCTGGGGCCAACGTCCTGACTTTC

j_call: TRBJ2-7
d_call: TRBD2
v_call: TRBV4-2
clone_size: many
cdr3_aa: CASSQDRGSGSYEQYF
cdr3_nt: TGTGCCAGCAGCCAAGATCGGGGTAGCGGGAGCTACGAGCAGTACTTC

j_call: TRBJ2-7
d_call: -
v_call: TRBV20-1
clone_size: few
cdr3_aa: CSASIGPKVEYF
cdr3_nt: TGCAGTGCTAGCATAGGGCCCAAGGTGGAGTACTTC

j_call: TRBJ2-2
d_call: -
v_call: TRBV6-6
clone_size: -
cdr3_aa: CASVRNTGELFF
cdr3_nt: TGTGCCAGCGTCAGAAACACCGGGGAGCTGTTTTTT

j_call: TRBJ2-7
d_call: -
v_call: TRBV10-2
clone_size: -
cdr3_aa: CASFESGGEVSEQYF
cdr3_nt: TGCGCCAGCTTCGAAAGTGGAGGGGAAGTCTCCGAGCAGTACTTC